This T cell receptor beta chain comes out of a study of T cells expressing NK-cell markers. Study at large: The sequencing cohort of eight donors included seven HCMV-seropositive individuals and one seronegative individual.

TCRdb reprocessed the 5' RACE reads, keeping one entry per CDR3 protein, no DNA. The sample features 300,000 to 450,000 distinct CDR3 sequences, with under 6.5% in its top ten. CDR1 is LNHNV, CDR2 YYDKDF, per germline (reference sequence). The CDR3 has 12 amino acids. The specimen was blood T cells: a sorted CD56 or NKG2C T cell subset, CD4+ or CD8+ T cells, or bulk PBMC T cells (not recorded which). This TCR came from a man aged 18 to 69 in good health. V usage is TRBV15 and J usage is TRBJ2-7. The CDR3 loop is CATSSNSYEQYF.